One T cell receptor beta chain is described in this entry. The data were taken from a study of blood T cell repertoires in COVID-19. V lost 6 bases and J lost 0, with 11 bases in between. Germline CDR1 and CDR2: LNHDA and SQIVND (reference sequence). This CDR3 contains 14 residues. Using immunoSEQ multiplex PCR, the repertoire was profiled, and TCRdb retains in-frame clones only, with some absent. The sample gives nearly 45,000 clones, 80% of which show up once; about 20% is in the top ten. Sequenced material: peripheral blood. The J gene is TRBJ1-1, the V gene TRBV19; D uncertain. The TCR originated in a man between 70 and 80 years old with acute or convalescent COVID-19. CDR3 sequence: CASSPKRVNTEAFF. The CDR3 nucleotides read TGTGCCAGTAGCCCGAAGCGGGTGAACACTGAAGCTTTCTTT.